These T cell receptor beta chains were read from a single sample in a study of blood T cells in healthy people across ages. Each CDR3 protein is one row after TCRdb ran MiXCR on the 5' RACE reads. Here the sample spans approximately 360,000 distinct CDR3 sequences, roughly half being singletons. The sample comprised blood. The receptors derive from a man between 60 and 75 years old in good health. Both conserved end residues are trimmed from each CDR3.

>TRBV2
ASPAGEMNNEQF
>TRBV2
ASSVALRHRETEAF
>TRBV9
ASSVVPGGDTQY
>TRBV6-5
ASSPPGSNTEAF
>TRBV6-5
ASRRGTGAEQY
>TRBV20-1
SARLGGLYNEQF
>TRBV27
ASSWTQSSTDTQY
>TRBV7-2
APTPRIAGGYEQY
>TRBV20-1
SRPQPTSGISYNEQF
>TRBV20-1
SARDKVSVLT
>TRBV6-1
ASSEAYGATDTQY
>TRBV28
ASSPPFGSSYNEQF
>TRBV7-2
ASSQQPAVNYGYT
>TRBV6-2/TRBV6-3
ASSALGQYNSYEQY
>TRBV3-1
ASSESTDTWQY
>TRBV7-2
ASSLEGRGRALPDTQY
>TRBV6-5
ASTGGASWEQY
>TRBV30
AWSVLSGAF
>TRBV28
ASNALGLDDPGEQY
>TRBV29-1
SVSPRSSYNEQF
>TRBV6-2/TRBV6-3
ASSYPASRETQY
>TRBV4-3
ASSQGVGERGKLF
>TRBV19
ASSLKQAANSPLH
>TRBV6-2/TRBV6-3
ATQGTLVRGEQF
>TRBV24-1
ATSDRDRGGTDTQY
>TRBV12-3/TRBV12-4
ASRKSGLYEQY
>TRBV30
AWSRSQRETRY
>TRBV7-2
ASSSHPGASGANVLT
>TRBV20-1
SARQGSDEQY
>TRBV30
AWSRGGSAYNEQF
>TRBV7-9
ARGGGISYNEQF